Listed below are T cell receptor beta chains from one sample, sequenced in a study of T-cell memory formation after mild COVID-19. TCRdb reprocessed the 5' RACE reads with MiXCR, giving one entry per CDR3 protein. The sample gives around 300,000 distinct CDR3 sequences, about 13% of which show up once; roughly a fifth is in the top ten. The source material was PBMCs or a T cell subset sorted from them (not recorded which). The receptors stem from a man younger than 35 who had mild COVID-19 (a few samples of this study predate the infection). Cell type and time point are not known. CDR3s include the opening cysteine and the closing phenylalanine or tryptophan. Fields, in order: J gene, clone size, D gene, V gene, CDR3 DNA, CDR3 protein. D genes are given only for firm matches. Part of the rows lack a size; the others show once, few, many or a class for expanded clones.

j_call: TRBJ2-4; clone_size: many; d_call: .; v_call: TRBV7-9; cdr3_nt: TGTGCCAGCAGCATACGCTCAGGGTTGGCGGACTTC; cdr3_aa: CASSIRSGLADF
j_call: TRBJ1-1; clone_size: many; d_call: TRBD1; v_call: TRBV7-3; cdr3_nt: TGTGCCAGCAGCGCGGCGACAGGGACTGAAGCTTTCTTT; cdr3_aa: CASSAATGTEAFF
j_call: TRBJ2-7; clone_size: few; d_call: .; v_call: TRBV11-2; cdr3_nt: TGTGCCAGCAGCTTGGAGCCCCACTACGCAGAGCAGTACTTC; cdr3_aa: CASSLEPHYAEQYF
j_call: TRBJ2-1; clone_size: .; d_call: TRBD1; v_call: TRBV29-1; cdr3_nt: TGCAGCGTTAGGCCCCGGGCCGGGACAGGAGATGAGCAGTTCTTC; cdr3_aa: CSVRPRAGTGDEQFF
j_call: TRBJ2-2; clone_size: .; d_call: .; v_call: TRBV18; cdr3_nt: TGTGCCAGCTCCCCACCCCCTTCAACGGCAGCCACCGGGGAGCTGTTTTTT; cdr3_aa: CASSPPPSTAATGELFF
j_call: TRBJ2-5; clone_size: .; d_call: .; v_call: TRBV29-1; cdr3_nt: TGCAGCGTTGAGGTGGGAGAGACCCAGTACTTC; cdr3_aa: CSVEVGETQYF
j_call: TRBJ2-5; clone_size: many; d_call: .; v_call: TRBV20-1; cdr3_nt: TGCAGTGCTAGATCTCCTAGCTCTCGATCTGGGACCCAGTACTTC; cdr3_aa: CSARSPSSRSGTQYF
j_call: TRBJ1-2; clone_size: .; d_call: .; v_call: TRBV12-3/TRBV12-4; cdr3_nt: TGTGCCAGCAGTCCGCACCCGCCCCTTTTCGGCTACACCTTC; cdr3_aa: CASSPHPPLFGYTF
j_call: TRBJ2-7; clone_size: .; d_call: TRBD1; v_call: TRBV15; cdr3_nt: TGTGCCACCAGCACGGACAGGGGATACGAGCAGTACTTC; cdr3_aa: CATSTDRGYEQYF
j_call: TRBJ2-3; clone_size: .; d_call: .; v_call: TRBV7-3; cdr3_nt: TGTGCCAGCAGCTTAATTGGGTTGGCAGATACGCAGTATTTT; cdr3_aa: CASSLIGLADTQYF
j_call: TRBJ1-2; clone_size: .; d_call: .; v_call: TRBV4-3; cdr3_nt: TGCGCCAGCAGCCAAGACAGGAACTCCTATGGCTACACCTTC; cdr3_aa: CASSQDRNSYGYTF
j_call: TRBJ2-2; clone_size: many; d_call: TRBD2; v_call: TRBV7-2; cdr3_nt: TGTGCCAGCAGCTTAAACGGGGGGGGTAACACCGGGGAGCTGTTTTTT; cdr3_aa: CASSLNGGGNTGELFF
j_call: TRBJ2-3; clone_size: few; d_call: .; v_call: TRBV5-1; cdr3_nt: TGCGCCAGCAGCTTGACCCGGGCCCAGGGTTACACAGATACGCAGTATTTT; cdr3_aa: CASSLTRAQGYTDTQYF
j_call: TRBJ2-3; clone_size: few; d_call: .; v_call: TRBV12-3/TRBV12-4; cdr3_nt: TGTGCCAGCAGTTTAGCAGGGCCCCTCACAGATACGCAGTATTTT; cdr3_aa: CASSLAGPLTDTQYF
j_call: TRBJ1-6; clone_size: many; d_call: .; v_call: TRBV6-6; cdr3_nt: TGTGCCAGCATAAGGAGAGGGGATTTTAATTCACCCCTCCACTTT; cdr3_aa: CASIRRGDFNSPLHF
j_call: TRBJ2-1; clone_size: many; d_call: .; v_call: TRBV12-3/TRBV12-4; cdr3_nt: TGTGCCAGCATGGTAGGGGTCCCGGGTGAGCAGTTCTTC; cdr3_aa: CASMVGVPGEQFF
j_call: TRBJ2-1; clone_size: .; d_call: .; v_call: TRBV15; cdr3_nt: TGTGCCACCAGCACCGGGGACAAGTACAATGAGCAGTTCTTC; cdr3_aa: CATSTGDKYNEQFF
j_call: TRBJ2-2; clone_size: many; d_call: TRBD1; v_call: TRBV4-3; cdr3_nt: TGCGCCAGCAGCCACGACAGGGGGCCCGGGGAGCTGTTTTTT; cdr3_aa: CASSHDRGPGELFF
j_call: TRBJ1-1; clone_size: .; d_call: TRBD1; v_call: TRBV20-1; cdr3_nt: TGCAGTGCTAGCGGACAGGGGAGGACTGAAGCTTTCTTT; cdr3_aa: CSASGQGRTEAFF
j_call: TRBJ2-6; clone_size: .; d_call: .; v_call: TRBV20-1; cdr3_nt: TGCAGTGCTAGAGATCTAGGGGATGGGGCCAACGTCCTGACTTTC; cdr3_aa: CSARDLGDGANVLTF
j_call: TRBJ2-1; clone_size: few; d_call: TRBD2; v_call: TRBV30; cdr3_nt: TGTGCCTGGAGTGGTTGGGGGGGCAATGAGCAGTTCTTC; cdr3_aa: CAWSGWGGNEQFF
j_call: TRBJ1-5; clone_size: .; d_call: TRBD1; v_call: TRBV4-1; cdr3_nt: TGCGCCAGCAGTGAGGACAGGCCCGATCAGCCCCAGCATTTT; cdr3_aa: CASSEDRPDQPQHF
j_call: TRBJ2-3; clone_size: .; d_call: TRBD1; v_call: TRBV20-1; cdr3_nt: TGCAGTGCCCGAGACAGGGTGGGCACAGATACGCAGTATTTT; cdr3_aa: CSARDRVGTDTQYF
j_call: TRBJ2-3; clone_size: .; d_call: .; v_call: TRBV7-2; cdr3_nt: TGTGCCAGCAGCACCCAAACAGATACGCAGTATTTT; cdr3_aa: CASSTQTDTQYF
j_call: TRBJ2-1; clone_size: .; d_call: TRBD2; v_call: TRBV25-1; cdr3_nt: TGTGCCAGCAGTGAATCGGGGACTAGCGGGTACAATGAGCAGTTCTTC; cdr3_aa: CASSESGTSGYNEQFF
j_call: TRBJ2-5; clone_size: few; d_call: .; v_call: TRBV5-1; cdr3_nt: TGCGCCAGCAGCTCCGAGGGGTCCCGGACCCAGTACTTC; cdr3_aa: CASSSEGSRTQYF
j_call: TRBJ2-3; clone_size: few; d_call: TRBD2; v_call: TRBV20-1; cdr3_nt: TGCAGTGCTATGCCTAGCGGGGGTGATACGCAGTATTTT; cdr3_aa: CSAMPSGGDTQYF
j_call: TRBJ2-5; clone_size: few; d_call: TRBD2; v_call: TRBV6-5; cdr3_nt: TGTGCCAGCAGTTACACGGGGACTAGTATGGAGACCCAGTACTTC; cdr3_aa: CASSYTGTSMETQYF
j_call: TRBJ1-5; clone_size: .; d_call: .; v_call: TRBV5-5; cdr3_nt: TGTGCCAGCAGCTGGACAGCGGCAGCGGGCAATCAGCCCCAGCATTTT; cdr3_aa: CASSWTAAAGNQPQHF
j_call: TRBJ2-1; clone_size: few; d_call: .; v_call: TRBV28; cdr3_nt: TGTGCCAGCAGCCCGGCTAACAACAATGAGCAGTTCTTC; cdr3_aa: CASSPANNNEQFF
j_call: TRBJ2-5; clone_size: few; d_call: .; v_call: TRBV5-1; cdr3_nt: TGCGCCAGCAGAAGGGGTGAAGAGACCCAGTACTTC; cdr3_aa: CASRRGEETQYF
j_call: TRBJ1-6; clone_size: .; d_call: .; v_call: TRBV3-1; cdr3_nt: TGTGCCAGCAGCCAAGATCTGAGAAATTCACCCCTCCACTTT; cdr3_aa: CASSQDLRNSPLHF
j_call: TRBJ1-5; clone_size: few; d_call: .; v_call: TRBV27; cdr3_nt: TGTGCCAGCAGTTCTGGAATGGACACTCAAAATCAGCCCCAGCATTTT; cdr3_aa: CASSSGMDTQNQPQHF
j_call: TRBJ1-3; clone_size: once; d_call: .; v_call: TRBV19; cdr3_nt: TGTGCCAGTAGGGTGGACAGTCTCTTCTCTGGAAACACCATATATTTT; cdr3_aa: CASRVDSLFSGNTIYF
j_call: TRBJ2-7; clone_size: few; d_call: TRBD2; v_call: TRBV12-3/TRBV12-4; cdr3_nt: TGTGCCAGCAGTCTAAGACTAGCGGGGGAAAAGCAGTACTTC; cdr3_aa: CASSLRLAGEKQYF
j_call: TRBJ1-2; clone_size: .; d_call: TRBD1; v_call: TRBV9; cdr3_nt: TGTGCCAGCAGCGTAGGGGACAGGGTTAACTATGGCTACACCTTC; cdr3_aa: CASSVGDRVNYGYTF
j_call: TRBJ1-1; clone_size: .; d_call: .; v_call: TRBV3-1; cdr3_nt: TGTGCCAGCAGCCAAGATAGGGTCGCTGAAGCTTTCTTT; cdr3_aa: CASSQDRVAEAFF
j_call: TRBJ1-1; clone_size: .; d_call: .; v_call: TRBV7-2; cdr3_nt: TGTGCCAGCAGCTTATTCTTCGGAACTGAAGCTTTCTTT; cdr3_aa: CASSLFFGTEAFF
j_call: TRBJ1-2; clone_size: few; d_call: .; v_call: TRBV6-1; cdr3_nt: TGTGCCAGCAGTCCCGCGGGGAGTACCTATGGCTACACCTTC; cdr3_aa: CASSPAGSTYGYTF
j_call: TRBJ1-1; clone_size: few; d_call: .; v_call: TRBV5-1; cdr3_nt: TGCGCCAGCAGCTTGCCAGATATGAACACTGAAGCTTTCTTT; cdr3_aa: CASSLPDMNTEAFF
j_call: TRBJ2-1; clone_size: .; d_call: .; v_call: TRBV19; cdr3_nt: TGTGCCAGTAGGAGCGGCCCTAGTGGCAATGAGCAGTTCTTC; cdr3_aa: CASRSGPSGNEQFF